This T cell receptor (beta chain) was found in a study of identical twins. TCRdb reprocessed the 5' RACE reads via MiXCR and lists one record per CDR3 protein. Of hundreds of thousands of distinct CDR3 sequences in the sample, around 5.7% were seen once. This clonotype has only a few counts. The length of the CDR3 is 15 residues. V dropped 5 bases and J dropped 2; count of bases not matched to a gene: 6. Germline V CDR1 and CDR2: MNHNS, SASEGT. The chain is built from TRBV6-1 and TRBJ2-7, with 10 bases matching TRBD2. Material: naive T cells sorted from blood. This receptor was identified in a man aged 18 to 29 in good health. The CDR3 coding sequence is TGTGCCAGCAGTCCCGGGACTAGCGTAGCCTACGAGCAGTACTTC. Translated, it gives CASSPGTSVAYEQYF.